This T cell receptor beta chain was identified during a study of blood T cell repertoires in COVID-19. Study background: COVID-19 samples collected from the United States, Italy and Spain covered acute and convalescent phases. Sources were T cells, B-cell-depleted T cells, or PBMCs; the material itself was cDNA or gDNA.

Profiling relied on immunoSEQ multiplex PCR, and the TCRdb table lists in-frame clones only, not all of them. The sample holds 100,000 to 120,000 clones, 76% seen once. This clone was counted ten times or more. Sequencing was carried out using peripheral blood. This sequence originates from a woman older than 75 with acute or convalescent COVID-19.

CDR3 nucleotide sequence: TGTGCCACGCGGCCGTACTATGGCTACACCTTC. Encoded protein: CATRPYYGYTF. This chain links TRBV28 with TRBJ1-2; D unclear. CDR3 length: 11 amino acids. Trimming took 10 bases from V and 3 from J, leaving 9 bases between them. In germline, CDR1 is MDHEN, CDR2 SYDVKM.